The 24 T cell receptor beta chains in this list originate from one sample, sequenced in a study of response to subunit inactivated influenza vaccine. MiXCR was run by TCRdb on the RT-PCR reads, yielding one entry per CDR3 protein. This table has around 790,000 distinct CDR3 sequences, 21% appearing once. The starting material was PBMCs from blood, obtained 5 to 6 days after vaccination. These receptors came from a man over 45 who received an inactivated influenza vaccine.

The J gene is TRBJ1-2, the V gene TRBV5-5, with 7 bases lining up with TRBD1. J lost 5 bases, V lost 4 bases, and 5 bases had no gene match. The CDR3 runs 13 residues. In germline, CDR1 is SGHKS, CDR2 YYEKEE (reference sequence). The CDR3 sequence is CASSDRTGYGYTF. CDR3 DNA: TGTGCCAGCAGCGATCGGACAGGTTATGGCTACACCTTC.

The CDR3 sequence is CSALLGTYTGELFF. The CDR3 DNA sequence: TGCAGCGCCTTGTTGGGGACCTACACCGGGGAGCTGTTTTTT. This chain connects TRBV29-1 to TRBJ2-2; D possibly matches TRBD1 or TRBD2 (5 bases each). CDR3 length: 14 residues. The V and J ends lost 7 bases and 3 bases respectively, with 15 bases between them. Germline-derived CDR1 and CDR2 are SQVTM and ANQGSEA.

The J gene is TRBJ2-1, the V gene TRBV24-1; 7 positions match TRBD2. The germline V gene encodes CDR1 KGHDR and CDR2 SFDVKD. Losses at the gene ends were 4 bases for V and 3 bases for J; bases not matched to a gene: 8. The CDR3 runs to 16 residues. The CDR3 bases are TGTGCCACCAGTGACCGTAGCGGGCCAAGCTACAATGAGCAGTTCTTC. It translates to CATSDRSGPSYNEQFF.

The J gene is TRBJ2-3, the V gene TRBV4-1; TRBD2 matches 8 bases. The length of the CDR3 is 14 residues. The germline V gene encodes CDR1 MGHRA and CDR2 YSYEKL. Germline trimming cut 5 bases from V and 2 bases from J; bases unmatched to any gene: 3. The CDR3 reads CASSGTRTTDTQYF. The CDR3 region has the DNA TGCGCCAGCAGCGGGACTAGGACCACAGATACGCAGTATTTT.

The chain employs TRBV12-3 or TRBV12-4 and TRBJ2-7, with D possibly being TRBD1 or TRBD2 (5 bases each). Deletions cut 3 bases from V and 8 bases from J, with 17 bases between. The CDR3 has 14 residues. The CDR3 loop reads CASSFGTSLSQQYF. CDR3 sequence (DNA): TGTGCCAGCAGTTTCGGGACCTCGCTGTCTCAGCAGTACTTC.

This clonotype was seen a handful of times. The chain couples TRBV25-1 to TRBJ2-2; the match to TRBD2 covers 14 bases. Germline trimming cut 10 bases from V and 1 base from J; bases unmatched to any gene: 11. CDR1 and CDR2 from the germline V gene are MGHDK and SYGVNS. The CDR3 is made up of 18 amino acids. CDR3 protein: CAKGVGLAGALNTGELFF. CDR3 bases: TGTGCCAAGGGTGTGGGACTAGCGGGAGCTCTGAACACCGGGGAGCTGTTTTTT.

This clonotype was seen more than once but under ten times. The chain carries TRBV20-1 and TRBJ2-3; TRBD2 agrees at 10 bases. Losses at the gene ends were 5 bases for V and 6 bases for J; bases not matched to a gene: 2. This CDR3 is 12 amino acids long. From germline, CDR1 is DFQATT and CDR2 SNEGSKA (reference sequence). The CDR3 loop is CSASTSGDTQYF. The CDR3 region has the DNA TGCAGTGCTTCGACTAGCGGGGATACGCAGTATTTT.

This clonotype appeared many times. The chain employs TRBV20-1 and TRBJ2-7, with 12 bases that match TRBD1. The V gene end was trimmed by 5 bases and the J gene end by 2 bases; junction bases not matched to a gene: 7. In germline, CDR1 is DFQATT, CDR2 SNEGSKA (reference sequence). CDR3 length: 15 amino acids. The CDR3 DNA reads as TGCAGTGCTCGATCCGGGACAGGGGGCCCCTACGAGCAGTACTTC. Its translation: CSARSGTGGPYEQYF.

This clonotype appeared a few times. This chain joins TRBV12-3 or TRBV12-4 and TRBJ1-5; 7 bases are shared with TRBD1. CDR3 size: 15 residues. The junction had 5 bases not matched to a gene; V was cut back by 4 bases and J by 2 bases. CDR3 residues: CASSSGGLGNQPQHF. CDR3 nucleotides: TGTGCCAGCAGTTCAGGGGGGCTTGGCAATCAGCCCCAGCATTTT.

This chain connects TRBV20-1 to TRBJ2-2, with D possibly being TRBD2 (5 bases). This CDR3 contains 16 residues. The germline gives CDR1 DFQATT, CDR2 SNEGSKA (reference sequence). Trimming took 0 bases from V and 0 from J, leaving 11 bases between them. CDR3 in amino acids: CSARDIAGPNTGELFF. The CDR3 DNA sequence: TGCAGTGCTAGAGATATTGCGGGCCCGAACACCGGGGAGCTGTTTTTT.

The table lists this clonotype with a few counts. The rearrangement joins TRBV20-1 to TRBJ2-1; maybe TRBD2 (5 bases). Germline lookup yields CDR1 DFQATT and CDR2 SNEGSKA (reference sequence). V was pared by 5 bases and J by 4 bases, with 12 bases between. The CDR3 consists of 13 residues. This CDR3 is CSAPIEGYNEQFF. CDR3 sequence (DNA): TGCAGTGCTCCAATAGAGGGATACAATGAGCAGTTCTTC.

This clonotype has only a few counts. V and J are TRBV29-1 and TRBJ1-5; 7 positions match TRBD1. CDR3 length: 13 residues. V trimming: 6 bases; J trimming: 3 bases; junction bases outside the gene matches: 5. Looked up from germline, CDR1 is SQVTM and CDR2 is ANQGSEA. The CDR3 nucleotides read TGCAGCGTCCGGGACAGCTTCAATCAGCCCCAGCATTTT. Protein: CSVRDSFNQPQHF.

This clonotype has only a few counts. The CDR3, as DNA: TGTGCCAGCAGCGTAGGGATAGGGCGAACCTATGGCTACACCTTC. Translating it yields CASSVGIGRTYGYTF. The chain links TRBV9 to TRBJ1-2, with D hard to call. V was shortened by 0 bases and J by 4 bases, with 13 bases between the two germline ends. CDR1 and CDR2 (germline): SGDLS, YYNGEE. The CDR3 consists of 15 residues.

CDR3: CASSVAGGRFF. The DNA for the CDR3 is TGTGCCAGTAGTGTGGCGGGAGGGCGGTTCTTC. The V gene is TRBV19, the J gene TRBJ2-1; 9 bases agree with TRBD2. The CDR3 totals 11 residues. Germline values: CDR1 LNHDA, CDR2 SQIVND (reference sequence). With 5 bases clipped from V and 15 bases from J, the junction kept 5 bases outside the gene matches. The full variable domain, its missing parts supplied by reference TRBV19 and TRBJ2-1, is DGGITQSPKYLFRKEGQNVTLSCEQNLNHDAMYWYRQDPGQGLRLIYYSQIVNDFQKGDIAEGYSVSREKKESFPLTVTSAQKNPTAFYLCASSVAGGRFFGPGTRLTVL.

This rearrangement joins TRBV11-2 to TRBJ2-1; D perhaps matches TRBD2 (7 bases). Germline V gives CDR1 SGHAT, CDR2 FQNNGV. With 4 bases removed from V and 4 bases from J, the gap between germline ends came to 29 bases. CDR3 length: 20 amino acids. The CDR3 nucleotides are TGTGCCAGCAGCTCGAGAACCCTTCCCCGGAGCGGGACACCATACAATGAGCAGTTCTTC. This encodes CASSSRTLPRSGTPYNEQFF. The whole variable domain, remainder taken from reference TRBV11-2 and TRBJ2-1, is EAGVAQSPRYKIIEKRQSVAFWCNPISGHATLYWYQQILGQGPKLLIQFQNNGVVDDSQLPKDRFSAERLKGVDSTLKIQPAKLEDSAVYLCASSSRTLPRSGTPYNEQFFGPGTRLTVL.

DNA for the CDR3: TGTGCCAGCAGTTTCGGCCGGATCACAGATACGCAGTATTTT. Translated: CASSFGRITDTQYF. The rearrangement uses TRBV12-3 or TRBV12-4 and TRBJ2-3; D ambiguous. V dropped 3 bases and J dropped 2 bases, with 9 bases sitting between them. This CDR3 has 14 amino acids.

This clonotype has ten or more counts. The rearrangement joins TRBV10-2 to TRBJ1-6; 9 bases agree with TRBD1. This CDR3 contains 14 residues. Germline lookup yields CDR1 WSHSY and CDR2 SAAADI. V was pared by 2 bases and J by 8 bases, with 1 base of the junction left unmatched. CDR3 nucleotide sequence: TGCGCCAGCAGTGAGGGACAGGGGTATTCACCCCTCCACTTT. This codes for CASSEGQGYSPLHF.

The chain employs TRBV12-3 or TRBV12-4 and TRBJ1-5; TRBD1 matches at 8 bases. J was trimmed by 8 bases and V by 6 bases; bases with no gene match: 3. The CDR3 has 12 amino acids. CDR3 sequence: CASRTGVEPQHF. CDR3 sequence (DNA): TGTGCCAGCAGGACAGGGGTCGAGCCCCAGCATTTT.

This clonotype was seen a handful of times. This rearrangement joins TRBV5-1 to TRBJ2-3, with D uncertain. Trimming took off 5 bases at V and 4 bases at J, with 11 bases between the two ends. Germline CDR1 reads SGHRS; CDR2 reads YFSETQ. The CDR3 loop spans 13 amino acids. The CDR3 reads CASRSVVADTQYF. DNA of the CDR3: TGCGCCAGCAGGAGCGTTGTCGCAGATACGCAGTATTTT.

The rearrangement joins TRBV20-1 to TRBJ1-5, with TRBD1 as a possible D gene (5 bases). The CDR3 extends over 15 amino acids. The germline CDR1 and CDR2 sequences are DFQATT and SNEGSKA (reference sequence). The germline V and J ends were trimmed by 2 bases and 0 bases, with 11 bases remaining between them. CDR3 nucleotide sequence: TGCAGTGCTAGAACCTCCCAGGGTAGCAATCAGCCCCAGCATTTT. It specifies CSARTSQGSNQPQHF.

This clonotype was counted between two and nine times. The chain employs TRBV20-1 and TRBJ2-5; 9 positions agree with TRBD1. The J segment lost 5 bases and the V segment lost 6 bases, leaving 7 bases of the junction unmatched. The CDR3 has 13 residues. The germline V gene has CDR1 DFQATT and CDR2 SNEGSKA (reference sequence). The CDR3 DNA is TGCAGTGCCTCAGGACAGGGGCAGGAGACCCAGTACTTC. Protein sequence: CSASGQGQETQYF.

The rearrangement uses TRBV7-9 and TRBJ1-2; D may be TRBD1 (5 bases). CDR3 size: 14 residues. The germline CDR1 and CDR2 sequences are SEHNR and FQNEAQ (reference sequence). The ends were cut back, 5 bases at V and 4 bases at J, with 14 bases in the middle. The CDR3 reads CASSPVGGGYGYTF. CDR3 in DNA: TGTGCCAGCAGCCCCGTCGGGGGGGGCTATGGCTACACCTTC.

The V call is TRBV6-5, the J call TRBJ2-7; unclear D gene. Germline V gene lookup returns CDR1 MNHEY and CDR2 SVGAGI. V was shortened by 0 bases and J by 3 bases, with 9 bases between the two germline ends. The CDR3 has 14 amino acids. The CDR3 loop is CASSYSTSYYEQYF. Here the CDR3 DNA reads TGTGCCAGCAGTTACTCGACGAGTTACTACGAGCAGTACTTC.

In this sample, this clonotype turned up many times. J is TRBJ2-1 and V is TRBV7-8; possible D gene TRBD2, 6 bases. V lost 4 bases to trimming and J lost 4 bases, with 11 bases between them. The CDR3 contains 14 residues. Looked up from germline, CDR1 is SGHVS and CDR2 is FQNEAQ. The CDR3 DNA reads TGTGCCAGCAGCTCAACGGGACTTTACAATGAGCAGTTCTTC. Protein product: CASSSTGLYNEQFF.